This passage covers 13 T cell receptor beta chains from one sample sequenced in a study of cytomegalovirus exposure and HLA in healthy donors. PCR primers comprised 60 Vbeta and 13 Jbeta primers. Clones were sequenced by immunoSEQ multiplex PCR, and TCRdb holds only the in-frame ones, with some missing. The sample has over 200,000 clones, more than 75% seen once. The sample was PBMCs. The receptors come from a human donor in good health.

This chain connects TRBV5-1 to TRBJ2-5; TRBD1 agrees at 10 bases. From germline, CDR1 is SGHRS and CDR2 YFSETQ. The junction had 13 bases not matched to a gene; V was cut back by 4 bases and J by 4 bases. This CDR3 is 17 amino acids long. The CDR3 loop reads CASSLRPTGGGGETQYF. CDR3 sequence (DNA): TGCGCCAGCAGCCTACGGCCGACAGGGGGCGGAGGAGAGACCCAGTACTTC.

The chain joins TRBV28 to TRBJ1-1, with a weak D call TRBD1 (6 bases). Trimming stripped 7 bases from V and 5 bases from J, with 26 bases between. This CDR3 is 17 amino acids long. Germline lookup yields CDR1 MDHEN and CDR2 SYDVKM. The DNA of the CDR3 is TGTGCCAGCACCTTGGGCAAGATCTCTAGAACAGGGACTGAAGCTTTCTTT. It yields the protein CASTLGKISRTGTEAFF.

The chain links TRBV7-9 to TRBJ2-7; TRBD1 matches at 8 bases. V gave up 0 bases and J gave up 2 bases; unmatched junction bases: 9. CDR1 and CDR2 from the germline V gene are SEHNR and FQNEAQ (reference sequence). This CDR3 is built from 17 residues. The DNA of the CDR3 is TGTGCCAGCAGCTTAGCATATGTAACAGGGGGAGCCTACGAGCAGTACTTC. It specifies CASSLAYVTGGAYEQYF.

This clone was observed a few times. This sample includes further DNA sequences coding for the same CDR3. The chain carries TRBV5-1 and TRBJ2-2; 9 bases agree with TRBD2. Germline V lookup: CDR1 SGHRS, CDR2 YFSETQ. V lost 0 bases and J lost 4; bases outside the gene matches: 7. The CDR3 length is 17 residues. CDR3 loop: CASSLAGSGSSTGELFF. CDR3 DNA sequence: TGCGCCAGCAGCTTGGCAGGTAGCGGGAGTAGCACCGGGGAGCTGTTTTTT.

CDR3 protein: CASSLGPTGAETQYF. The CDR3 DNA reads TGTGCCAGCAGTTTAGGCCCGACAGGGGCCGAGACCCAGTACTTC. This chain links TRBV28 with TRBJ2-5; 8 nucleotides align to TRBD1. Germline assignment: CDR1 MDHEN and CDR2 SYDVKM. J was trimmed by 5 bases and V by 2 bases; bases with no gene match: 7. The CDR3 consists of 15 residues.

The CDR3: CASSPAWGGETQYF. CDR3 nucleotide sequence: TGTGCCAGCAGTCCCGCTTGGGGGGGAGAGACCCAGTACTTC. V gene TRBV28 combines with J gene TRBJ2-5, with 7 bases fitting TRBD2. Germline-derived CDR1 and CDR2 are MDHEN and SYDVKM. The CDR3 runs 14 residues. Losses at the gene ends were 5 bases for V and 4 bases for J; bases not matched to a gene: 7. Complete variable domain (other parts from reference TRBV28 and TRBJ2-5): DVKVTQSSRYLVKRTGEKVFLECVQDMDHENMFWYRQDPGLGLRLIYFSYDVKMKEKGDIPEGYSVSREKKERFSLILESASTNQTSMYLCASSPAWGGETQYFGPGTRLLVL.

This clone was observed a few times. This sequence joins TRBV9 and TRBJ1-2; D remains ambiguous. The germline V gene encodes CDR1 SGDLS and CDR2 YYNGEE. This CDR3 contains 14 residues. Trimming pared 4 bases from V and 8 bases from J, leaving 18 bases between. CDR3 nucleotides: TGTGCCAGCAGCCCCCAAGTGCTTCCGGTCGGCTACACCTTC. Its protein is CASSPQVLPVGYTF.

This chain joins TRBV2 and TRBJ1-5; 7 bases fit TRBD1. CDR3 size: 15 residues. Germline values: CDR1 SNHLY, CDR2 FYNNEI. The trim removed 7 bases at V and 0 bases at J, leaving 6 bases unmatched. The CDR3 DNA sequence: TGTGCCAGCAAAGACAGGGAAATTAGCAATCAGCCCCAGCATTTT. Translating gives CASKDREISNQPQHF. Full variable domain (missing parts from reference TRBV2 and TRBJ1-5): EPEVTQTPSHQVTQMGQEVILRCVPISNHLYFYWYRQILGQKVEFLVSFYNNEISEKSEIFDDQFSVERPDGSNFTLKIRSTKLEDSAMYFCASKDREISNQPQHFGDGTRLSIL.

V is TRBV6-6 and J is TRBJ2-2, with 14 bases aligning to TRBD2. With V trimmed by 6 bases and J by 5 bases, 5 bases remained unmatched. The CDR3 is made up of 16 amino acids. From germline, CDR1 is MNHNY and CDR2 SVGAGI (reference sequence). The CDR3 is CASSNGLAGGTGELFF. The CDR3 coding sequence is TGTGCCAGCAGCAATGGACTAGCGGGAGGTACCGGGGAGCTGTTTTTT.

Only one count was recorded for this clone. The chain employs TRBV5-5 and TRBJ2-5, with TRBD2 as a possible D gene (6 bases). The length of the CDR3 is 16 residues. Deletions cut 3 bases from V and 5 bases from J, with 20 bases between. Germline lookup yields CDR1 SGHKS and CDR2 YYEKEE (reference sequence). The CDR3 DNA reads TGTGCCAGCAGCTCGAAACCCGGGAGCTCGAGGGAGACCCAGTACTTC. It codes for CASSSKPGSSRETQYF.

The chain recombines TRBV4-1 with TRBJ2-7, with 8 bases matching TRBD2. The junction had 11 bases not matched to a gene; V was cut back by 4 bases and J by 3 bases. Germline CDR1 and CDR2: MGHRA and YSYEKL. The CDR3 is made up of 16 amino acids. The CDR3 nucleotides read TGCGCCAGCAGCCGACTTCCGGGACTAGGAGGCTACGAGCAGTACTTC. Encoded protein: CASSRLPGLGGYEQYF.

The chain employs TRBV11-2 and TRBJ2-1, with D maybe TRBD1 (5 bases). Trimming left V 3 bases short and J 6 bases short, with 12 bases between. The germline CDR1 and CDR2 sequences are SGHAT and FQNNGV. This CDR3 contains 14 residues. CDR3: CASSLDNLSNEQFF. CDR3 coding DNA: TGTGCCAGCAGCTTGGACAACCTAAGCAATGAGCAGTTCTTC.

CDR3 DNA: TGCGCCAGCAGCCCCCGGACTAGCGGGGGGAGGGAGACCCAGTACTTC. Translation: CASSPRTSGGRETQYF. The chain is built from TRBV5-1 and TRBJ2-5, with 14 bases fitting TRBD2. The CDR3 contains 16 residues. Germline-derived CDR1 and CDR2 are SGHRS and YFSETQ. With 4 bases clipped from V and 5 bases from J, the junction kept 7 bases outside the gene matches.